Below are 27 T cell receptor beta chains sequenced from a single sample in a study of a mutant IDH1 vaccine in newly diagnosed glioma. Data came from immunoSEQ multiplex PCR; TCRdb stores just in-frame clones and leaves some out. The data hold tens of thousands of clones, with about four fifths observed a single time. Time point here: baseline, week 1 (first vaccination visit). Treatment defined: pre-vaccination baseline after standard-of-care therapy. This specimen was PBMCs, taken from a glioma patient treated with radiotherapy, temozolomide or both. These receptors all come from a man between 50 and 59 years old with glioma.

The rearrangement links TRBV19 to TRBJ2-7; tentatively, D is TRBD1 (6 bases). Trimming cost V 5 bases and J 1 base, with 9 bases left between them. The length of the CDR3 is 13 residues. The germline CDR1 and CDR2 sequences are LNHDA and SQIVND (reference sequence). The CDR3 loop reads CASSPGQSYEQYF. In DNA form, the CDR3 reads TGTGCCAGTAGTCCAGGACAGTCCTACGAGCAGTACTTC.

The chain uses TRBV19 and TRBJ1-1; tentative D call: TRBD1 (6 bases). Trimming took 10 bases from V and 6 from J, leaving 15 bases between them. Germline V gene data show CDR1 as LNHDA and CDR2 as SQIVND (reference sequence). CDR3 length: 12 residues. DNA of the CDR3: TGTGCCACCAATGGGGGGGCCCCTGAAGCTTTCTTT. Translating gives CATNGGAPEAFF.

This clone was seen a handful of times. J is TRBJ1-1 and V is TRBV10-3; D remains unclear. V gave up 7 bases and J gave up 0 bases, with 12 bases separating them. Germline CDR1 and CDR2: ENHRY and SYGVKD. This CDR3 has 14 amino acids. The CDR3 spells CAITQAPLNTEAFF. CDR3 sequence (DNA): TGTGCCATCACCCAGGCCCCGTTGAACACTGAAGCTTTCTTT.

The chain carries TRBV27 and TRBJ1-2; D gene ambiguous. The length of the CDR3 is 12 residues. V dropped 4 bases and J dropped 7 bases, with 10 bases sitting between them. Germline CDR1 reads MNHEY; CDR2 reads SMNVEV (reference sequence). The DNA for the CDR3 is TGTGCCAGCAGTTCCCGGATGGGTGGCTACACCTTC. Its translation is CASSSRMGGYTF.

This sequence joins TRBV4-1 and TRBJ1-2, with D possibly matching TRBD1 (6 bases). This CDR3 is 16 amino acids long. Trimming took 2 bases from V and 7 from J, leaving 20 bases between them. CDR1 and CDR2 from the germline V gene are MGHRA and YSYEKL. Here the CDR3 reads CASSQHKGGGRVGYTF. The CDR3 DNA reads as TGCGCCAGCAGCCAACATAAGGGAGGGGGGAGGGTTGGCTACACCTTC.

This chain uses TRBV10-3 with TRBJ2-7; 10 positions match TRBD1. The V and J ends lost 6 bases and 5 bases, in that order; junction bases with no gene match: 7. The germline gives CDR1 ENHRY, CDR2 SYGVKD. This CDR3 has 14 residues. The CDR3 spells CAIRGDRGKDEQYF. The DNA of the CDR3 is TGTGCCATCAGGGGGGACAGGGGTAAGGACGAGCAGTACTTC.

This clone has a handful of counts. This sequence joins TRBV19 and TRBJ1-1; D not certain. The CDR3 has 13 amino acids. Germline CDR1 and CDR2: LNHDA and SQIVND (reference sequence). Deletions cut 3 bases from V and 1 base from J, with 6 bases between. The CDR3: CASSMGGNTEAFF. The CDR3 DNA is TGTGCCAGTAGTATGGGTGGGAACACTGAAGCTTTCTTT.

The V and J genes are TRBV5-1 and TRBJ2-1, with D perhaps matching TRBD2 (5 bases). Per germline, CDR1 SGHRS and CDR2 YFSETQ. This CDR3 spans 14 amino acids. The ends were cut back, 0 bases at V and 7 bases at J, with 11 bases in the middle. DNA of the CDR3: TGCGCCAGCAGCTTGGGAGGAGGTAAGAATGAGCAGTTCTTC. It specifies CASSLGGGKNEQFF.

The chain employs TRBV6-1 and TRBJ1-5; D ambiguous. The germline V and J ends were trimmed by 7 bases and 1 base, with 11 bases remaining between them. Germline V gene sequence: CDR1 MNHNS, CDR2 SASEGT. The CDR3 is 14 amino acids. CDR3 protein: CASNPTGSNQPQHF. DNA of the CDR3: TGTGCCAGCAACCCGACGGGGAGCAATCAGCCCCAGCATTTT.

This clone was detected a few times. The gene calls are TRBV10-3 and TRBJ1-4; TRBD1 is a possible D gene (5 bases). Germline V gene sequence: CDR1 ENHRY, CDR2 SYGVKD. The CDR3 is 13 amino acids. The V gene lost 3 bases and the J gene lost 8 bases, with 10 bases spanning the gap. CDR3 sequence (DNA): TGTGCCATCAGTGAAGGGGTTGAAGAAAAACTGTTTTTT. Residues: CAISEGVEEKLFF.

The chain employs TRBV6-6 and TRBJ2-1; 10 bases fit TRBD1. Looked up from germline, CDR1 is MNHNY and CDR2 is SVGAGI (reference sequence). J gave up 7 bases and V 6 bases, and 9 bases lay outside the gene matches. The CDR3 length is 15 residues. CDR3 sequence reads: CASSRDRGFSNEQFF. CDR3 coding DNA: TGTGCCAGCAGCCGGGACAGGGGATTTTCGAATGAGCAGTTCTTC.

The gene calls are TRBV4-1 and TRBJ2-3; D remains ambiguous. V dropped 0 bases and J dropped 1 base, with 5 bases sitting between them. CDR1 is MGHRA and CDR2 is YSYEKL in the germline V gene. The CDR3 covers 14 residues. This chain's CDR3 is CASSQEGGTDTQYF. The CDR3 DNA follows: TGCGCCAGCAGCCAAGAGGGTGGCACAGATACGCAGTATTTT.

This sequence joins TRBV2 and TRBJ2-1; TRBD2 agrees at 7 bases. The CDR3 is 13 amino acids. V gave up 0 bases and J gave up 10 bases; unmatched junction bases: 3. CDR1 is SNHLY and CDR2 is FYNNEI in the germline V gene. The CDR3 DNA sequence: TGTGCCAGCAGTGAAGCCTTACTAGCGGAGCAGTTCTTC. It yields the protein CASSEALLAEQFF.

This sequence joins TRBV5-1 and TRBJ2-7, with 12 bases matching TRBD1. Germline trimming cut 0 bases from V and 5 bases from J; bases unmatched to any gene: 6. This CDR3 is built from 16 residues. Germline V CDR1 and CDR2: SGHRS, YFSETQ. CDR3 sequence reads: CASSLGPGTGGNEQYF. In DNA, the CDR3 is TGCGCCAGCAGCTTGGGACCCGGGACAGGGGGCAACGAGCAGTACTTC.

The CDR3 sequence is CASSPTGQVNTEAFF. DNA of the CDR3: TGTGCCAGCTCACCAACGGGACAGGTGAACACTGAAGCTTTCTTT. V usage is TRBV18 and J usage is TRBJ1-1, with 8 bases fitting TRBD1. The germline V gene has CDR1 KGHSH and CDR2 LQKENI. Trimming took 2 bases from V and 0 from J; bases not matched to a gene: 2. There are 15 residues in the CDR3.

V and J are TRBV10-3 and TRBJ1-4; the D is unclear. Germline V gene lookup returns CDR1 ENHRY and CDR2 SYGVKD. The length of the CDR3 is 15 residues. V was cut by 3 bases and J by 5 bases, with 13 bases left in between. The DNA of the CDR3 is TGTGCCATCAGTGAACGAACGGCCAAAAATGAAAAACTGTTTTTT. It codes for CAISERTAKNEKLFF.

This sequence joins TRBV9 and TRBJ2-1, with 9 bases fitting TRBD2. CDR1 and CDR2 (germline): SGDLS, YYNGEE. The CDR3 is 16 amino acids. With V trimmed by 0 bases and J by 4 bases, 5 bases remained unmatched. CDR3 in amino acids: CASSVDKRGAYNEQFF. Written as DNA, the CDR3 is TGTGCCAGCAGCGTAGATAAGCGGGGGGCGTACAATGAGCAGTTCTTC.

The table lists this clone with a few counts. The chain has TRBV15 and TRBJ2-4, with TRBD1 matching over 8 bases. The V segment lost 3 bases and the J segment 4 bases; nucleotides outside the gene matches: 5. Germline CDR1 and CDR2: LNHNV and YYDKDF (reference sequence). This CDR3 spans 15 amino acids. This CDR3 is CATSSRRDRKNIQYF. The CDR3 region has the DNA TGTGCCACCAGCAGCAGGAGGGACAGGAAAAACATTCAGTACTTC. The complete variable domain, with remaining parts taken from reference TRBV15 and TRBJ2-4, reads DAMVIQNPRYQVTQFGKPVTLSCSQTLNHNVMYWYQQKSSQAPKLLFHYYDKDFNNEADTPDNFQSRRPNTSFCFLDIRSPGLGDTAMYLCATSSRRDRKNIQYFGAGTRLSVL.

V gene TRBV2 combines with J gene TRBJ2-7; D is possibly TRBD2 (6 bases). This CDR3 has 14 amino acids. Trimming left V 5 bases short and J 0 bases short, with 11 bases between. CDR1 SNHLY and CDR2 FYNNEI come from the germline V gene. CDR3: CASSYLGSSYEQYF. DNA of the CDR3: TGTGCCAGCAGTTACCTCGGGAGCTCCTACGAGCAGTACTTC.

The chain is built from TRBV7-3 and TRBJ2-2; D possibly corresponds to TRBD2 (6 bases). CDR1 and CDR2 (germline): SGHTA, FQGTGA. V lost 4 bases, J lost 4 bases, and 16 bases lay in between. The CDR3 is made up of 16 amino acids. In DNA, the CDR3 is TGTGCCAGCAGCTCCGGTCGGGCGCGGGGCACCGGGGAGCTGTTTTTT. Its translation: CASSSGRARGTGELFF.

This chain links TRBV19 with TRBJ2-2; D gene uncertain. Trimming pared 4 bases from V and 4 bases from J, leaving 10 bases between. Germline V gene sequence: CDR1 LNHDA, CDR2 SQIVND (reference sequence). The CDR3 is made up of 14 amino acids. The CDR3 protein is CASSTDGITGELFF. The CDR3 nucleotides read TGTGCCAGTAGTACGGACGGAATCACCGGGGAGCTGTTTTTT.

This sequence joins TRBV27 and TRBJ2-2; tentatively, D is TRBD1 (6 bases). Between the trimmed V and J ends, which lost 5 bases and 0 bases, there was a span of 10 bases. The germline V gene encodes CDR1 MNHEY and CDR2 SMNVEV (reference sequence). The CDR3 loop spans 15 amino acids. The DNA for the CDR3 is TGTGCCAGCAGTCGGACAGCGACGAACACCGGGGAGCTGTTTTTT. Translation gives CASSRTATNTGELFF.

This clone was observed a handful of times. The chain uses TRBV5-6 and TRBJ2-2, with 7 bases identical to TRBD1. CDR1 SGHDT and CDR2 YYEEEE come from the germline V gene. Losses at the gene ends were 2 bases for V and 3 bases for J; bases not matched to a gene: 7. The CDR3 spans 16 residues. The chain's CDR3 is CASSFRKGQYTGELFF. The CDR3 coding sequence is TGTGCCAGCAGCTTTAGGAAGGGACAGTACACCGGGGAGCTGTTTTTT.

The chain joins TRBV29-1 to TRBJ1-4, with D hard to call. V gave up 0 bases and J gave up 7 bases, with 12 bases separating them. From germline, CDR1 is SQVTM and CDR2 ANQGSEA. The CDR3 is made up of 14 amino acids. CDR3 region: CSVEDEGEGEKLFF. The CDR3 DNA reads TGCAGCGTTGAAGATGAGGGAGAAGGTGAAAAACTGTTTTTT.

The sample holds a few counts of this clone. This chain joins TRBV19 and TRBJ1-5; tentatively, D is TRBD1 (6 bases). The CDR3 runs to 14 residues. Per germline, CDR1 LNHDA and CDR2 SQIVND (reference sequence). V was cut by 6 bases and J by 3 bases, with 12 bases left in between. The CDR3 spells CASRPWDNNQPQHF. CDR3 DNA sequence: TGTGCCAGTAGGCCCTGGGACAACAATCAGCCCCAGCATTTT.

This clone was observed a single time. The chain has TRBV6-5 and TRBJ1-1; a weak D match, TRBD1 (5 bases). CDR1 is MNHEY and CDR2 is SVGAGI in the germline V gene. The CDR3 loop spans 14 amino acids. Trimming took off 6 bases at V and 3 bases at J, with 14 bases between the two ends. CDR3 nucleotides: TGTGCCAGCAGATTCCTACTAGGGGACACTGAAGCTTTCTTT. It translates to CASRFLLGDTEAFF.

This clone was counted once. This chain uses TRBV29-1 with TRBJ2-3, with TRBD1 matching 7 bases. This CDR3 is built from 15 residues. The junction had 7 bases not matched to a gene; V was cut back by 1 base and J by 3 bases. Germline CDR1 SQVTM, CDR2 ANQGSEA. CDR3 amino acids: CSVEARQGGTDTQYF. The CDR3 nucleotides are TGCAGCGTTGAAGCCCGACAGGGTGGTACAGATACGCAGTATTTT.